These 9 T cell receptor beta chains were all obtained from the same sample, sequenced in a study of blood T cells in healthy people across ages. Primers used in a second PCR of about 6 to 11 cycles were a sample-barcoded 5' primer and a J-beta primer mix. TCRdb redid the calling of the 5' RACE reads with MiXCR, one entry per CDR3 protein. The sample holds 950,000 to 1,200,000 distinct CDR3 sequences, roughly two fifths seen once. Sequencing was carried out using blood. All receptors derive from a man younger than 35 in good health.

The chain combines TRBV12-3 or TRBV12-4 with TRBJ2-5, with a possible D match to TRBD2 (7 bases). Trimming took 5 bases from V and 1 from J, leaving 11 bases between them. The length of the CDR3 is 14 residues. The CDR3 protein is CASSRRGGQETQYF. For the CDR3, the DNA is TGTGCCAGCAGTAGAAGGGGGGGCCAAGAGACCCAGTACTTC.

The chain joins TRBV13 to TRBJ1-4; D not resolved. Looked up from germline, CDR1 is PRHDT and CDR2 is FYEKMQ (reference sequence). V dropped 6 bases and J dropped 6 bases, with 8 bases sitting between them. The CDR3 loop spans 12 amino acids. The CDR3 coding sequence is TGTGCCAGCAGATTGGGAGATGAAAAACTGTTTTTT. It yields the protein CASRLGDEKLFF.

This clonotype has a handful of counts. The chain is built from TRBV10-3 and TRBJ1-5; perhaps TRBD1 as D (5 bases). This CDR3 has 15 amino acids. Germline CDR1 and CDR2: ENHRY and SYGVKD. The V end lost 0 bases, the J end lost 6 bases, and 12 bases lay between the germline ends. CDR3 nucleotides: TGTGCCATCAGTGAGTCGGGGCAGGGTGGTCAGCCCCAGCATTTT. Translation gives CAISESGQGGQPQHF.

The table lists this clonotype with a few counts. The chain has TRBV5-1 and TRBJ2-5, with D possibly matching TRBD1 (5 bases). Trimming cost V 0 bases and J 1 base, with 10 bases left between them. Germline V gives CDR1 SGHRS, CDR2 YFSETQ. This CDR3 comprises 15 residues. The DNA for the CDR3 is TGCGCCAGCAGCTTGGGAACAGGAATCCAAGAGACCCAGTACTTC. Translation: CASSLGTGIQETQYF.

This clonotype has just a few counts. V and J are TRBV20-1 and TRBJ1-4; perhaps TRBD1 as D (6 bases). The CDR3 is 14 amino acids. The germline V gene encodes CDR1 DFQATT and CDR2 SNEGSKA (reference sequence). Trimming pared 6 bases from V and 3 bases from J, leaving 14 bases between. CDR3 coding DNA: TGCAGTGCCACACAGGGTATCGCTAATGAAAAACTGTTTTTT. It codes for CSATQGIANEKLFF.

J is TRBJ1-1 and V is TRBV20-1; D is uncertain. The V gene's germline CDR1 is DFQATT and CDR2 SNEGSKA (reference sequence). The CDR3 length is 15 residues. Deletions cut 0 bases from V and 6 bases from J, with 17 bases between. The CDR3 nucleotides read TGCAGTGCTAGAGATTATGATCGGTTTTCTCCTGAAGCTTTCTTT. Translation gives CSARDYDRFSPEAFF.

A word on this clonotype: A read error is possible here, since a much larger clone lies one base away. This chain links TRBV10-3 with TRBJ1-2; D ambiguous. CDR3 length equals 11 residues. CDR1 is ENHRY and CDR2 is SYGVKD in the germline V gene. V was trimmed by 8 bases and J by 2 bases, leaving 6 bases between them. Here the CDR3 reads CAIPGNYGYTF. The CDR3 nucleotides read TGTGCCATCCCGGGAAACTATGGCTACACCTTC.

This clonotype was observed a few times. The chain combines TRBV20-1 with TRBJ1-2; 7 bases agree with TRBD1. The CDR3 loop spans 14 amino acids. Germline values: CDR1 DFQATT, CDR2 SNEGSKA (reference sequence). Trimming at V came to 0 bases and at J to 5 bases, leaving 6 bases not matched to a gene. CDR3: CSARDWQGVYGYTF. As DNA, the CDR3 is TGCAGTGCTAGAGATTGGCAGGGGGTTTATGGCTACACCTTC.

The chain carries TRBV28 and TRBJ1-2, with D maybe TRBD1 (5 bases). This CDR3 contains 15 residues. V dropped 4 bases and J dropped 2 bases, with 14 bases sitting between them. CDR1 and CDR2 from the germline V gene are MDHEN and SYDVKM. CDR3 sequence reads: CASSSAGAGNYGYTF. The CDR3 DNA reads as TGTGCCAGCAGTTCAGCCGGGGCCGGAAACTATGGCTACACCTTC.